This T cell receptor (beta chain) was observed in a study of blood T cell repertoires in COVID-19. The overall study: From the United States, Italy and Spain came samples of acute and convalescent COVID-19. Sources were T cells, B-cell-depleted T cells, or PBMCs; the material itself was cDNA or gDNA.

Original methodology: Quantification of nucleated cells was approximated via reference gene primer amplification. Libraries were prepared by immunoSEQ multiplex PCR; TCRdb keeps only in-frame clonotypes and omits some of them. V, J and clone size derive from that table, while D and trimming were established from the DNA sequence. The table includes about 260,000 clones, about 85% detected once. V lost 0 bases to trimming and J lost 0 bases, with 11 bases between them. Per germline, CDR1 SGHRS and CDR2 YFSETQ. This CDR3 has 16 amino acids. The V gene is TRBV5-1, the J gene TRBJ2-3, with D unresolved. The TCR comes from a man in his sixties with acute or convalescent COVID-19. Sequencing used peripheral blood. CDR3 DNA sequence: TGCGCCAGCAGCTTGGAGGTCCCGACTAGCACAGATACGCAGTATTTT. This codes for CASSLEVPTSTDTQYF.